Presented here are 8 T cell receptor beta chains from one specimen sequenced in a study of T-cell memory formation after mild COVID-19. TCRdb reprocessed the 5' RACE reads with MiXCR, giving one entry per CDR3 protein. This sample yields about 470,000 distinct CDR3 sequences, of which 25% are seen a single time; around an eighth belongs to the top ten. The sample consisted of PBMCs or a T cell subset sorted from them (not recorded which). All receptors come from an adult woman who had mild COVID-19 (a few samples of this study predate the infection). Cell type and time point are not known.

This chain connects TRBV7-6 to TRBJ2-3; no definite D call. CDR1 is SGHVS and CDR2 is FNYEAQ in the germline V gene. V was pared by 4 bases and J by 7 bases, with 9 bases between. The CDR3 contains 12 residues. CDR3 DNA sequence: TGTGCCAGCAGCTCGGATTCTAATACGCAGTATTTT. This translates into CASSSDSNTQYF.

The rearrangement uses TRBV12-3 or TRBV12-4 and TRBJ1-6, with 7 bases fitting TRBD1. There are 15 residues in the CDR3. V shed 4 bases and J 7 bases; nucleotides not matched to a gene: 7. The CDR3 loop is CASSSNRGANSPLHF. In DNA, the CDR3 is TGTGCCAGCAGTTCCAACAGGGGCGCGAATTCACCCCTCCACTTT.

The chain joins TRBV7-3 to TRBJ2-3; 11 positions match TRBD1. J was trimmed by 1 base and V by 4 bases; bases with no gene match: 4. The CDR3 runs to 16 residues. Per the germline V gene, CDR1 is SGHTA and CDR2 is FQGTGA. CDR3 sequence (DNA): TGTGCCAGCAGCTCAGGGGACAGGGGGGGCACAGATACGCAGTATTTT. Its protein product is CASSSGDRGGTDTQYF.

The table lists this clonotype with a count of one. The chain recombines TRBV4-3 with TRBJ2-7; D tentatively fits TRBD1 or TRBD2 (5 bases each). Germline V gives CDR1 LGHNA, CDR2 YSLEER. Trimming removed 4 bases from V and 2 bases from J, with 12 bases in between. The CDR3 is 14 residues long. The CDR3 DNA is TGCGCCAGCAGCCCCCGAGGGGACCCCTACGAGCAGTACTTC. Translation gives CASSPRGDPYEQYF.

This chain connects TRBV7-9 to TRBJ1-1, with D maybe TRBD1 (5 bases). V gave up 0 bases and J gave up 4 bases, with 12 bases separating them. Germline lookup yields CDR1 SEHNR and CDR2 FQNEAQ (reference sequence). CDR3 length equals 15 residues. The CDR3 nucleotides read TGTGCCAGCAGCTTAGCGTCGGGCAGGGCCACTGAAGCTTTCTTT. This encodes CASSLASGRATEAFF.

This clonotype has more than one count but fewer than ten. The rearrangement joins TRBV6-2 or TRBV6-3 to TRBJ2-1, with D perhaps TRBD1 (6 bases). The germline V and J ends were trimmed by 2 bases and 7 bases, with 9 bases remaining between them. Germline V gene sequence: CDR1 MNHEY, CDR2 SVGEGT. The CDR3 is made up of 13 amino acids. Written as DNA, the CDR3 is TGTGCCAGCAGTTACGGACAGACGAATGAGCAGTTCTTC. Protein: CASSYGQTNEQFF.

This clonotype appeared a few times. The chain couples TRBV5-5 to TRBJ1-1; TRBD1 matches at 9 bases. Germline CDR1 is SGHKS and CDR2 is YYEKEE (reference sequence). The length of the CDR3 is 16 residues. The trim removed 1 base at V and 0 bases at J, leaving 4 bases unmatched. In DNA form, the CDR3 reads TGTGCCAGCAGCTTGTTTGGGACAGGGTTGAACACTGAAGCTTTCTTT. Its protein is CASSLFGTGLNTEAFF.

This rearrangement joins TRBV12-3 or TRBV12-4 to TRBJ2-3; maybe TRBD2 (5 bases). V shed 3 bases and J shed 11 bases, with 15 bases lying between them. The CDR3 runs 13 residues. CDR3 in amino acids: CASSLRTPFVQYF. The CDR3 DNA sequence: TGTGCCAGCAGTTTGAGGACTCCCTTCGTGCAGTATTTT.